The clone carrying this T cell receptor (beta chain) has a count of ten or more. TCRdb processed the RT-PCR reads anew with MiXCR; each CDR3 protein has one entry. Of about 160,000 distinct CDR3 sequences listed, approximately 11% are singletons. The sample is drawn from a study of response to subunit inactivated influenza vaccine. Sequencing used non-naive T cells sorted from PBMCs, obtained 35 to 45 days after vaccination. The TCR was taken from a man in his forties or fifties who received an inactivated influenza vaccine.

In DNA, the CDR3 is TGTGCCATCAGTGAGTCTTGGGGCGCCTACTACGAGCAGTACTTC. Encoded protein: CAISESWGAYYEQYF. The V call is TRBV10-3, the J call TRBJ2-7; tentative D call: TRBD1 (5 bases). The ends were cut back, 0 bases at V and 3 bases at J, with 12 bases in the middle. CDR3 length: 15 amino acids. CDR1 and CDR2 (germline): ENHRY, SYGVKD.